The source of this TCR beta chain is a study of control samples from healthy donors and cancer patients (dated by TCRdb to the early 2020s). CDR1 and CDR2 are read off the germline V gene as SGHRS and YFSETQ. V sheds 4 bases and J sheds 2 bases, leaving 18 bases between their ends. From its cysteine to its phenylalanine, the CDR3 spans 16 amino acids. Of all the DNA, just the CDR3 is kept, 48 bases in frame from base 1. The library came from the immunoSEQ multiplex PCR assay. In TCRdb, the immuneACCESS table is reduced to in-frame sequences with V and J assigned. These tables do not hold every clone; where another copy was compared, an unresolved V gene accounts for under half, and the others remain unexplained. For this sample the table gives about 180,000 clones, of which approximately 92% were detected only once. Around 1.4% of the sample lies in the top ten. Comment on this clone: Its recognized antigen is unknown. No per-base quality is available; no much larger clone lies one base away.

The rearrangement combines TRBV5-1 with TRBJ2-5; the D gene assignment is ambiguous. The sequence was collected from a man younger than 40 in good health. The sequenced material came from blood. The CDR3 amino acid sequence is: CASSQVTGSLQETQYF. The bases are TGCGCCAGCAGCCAGGTTACGGGCTCCCTTCAAGAGACCCAGTACTTC.